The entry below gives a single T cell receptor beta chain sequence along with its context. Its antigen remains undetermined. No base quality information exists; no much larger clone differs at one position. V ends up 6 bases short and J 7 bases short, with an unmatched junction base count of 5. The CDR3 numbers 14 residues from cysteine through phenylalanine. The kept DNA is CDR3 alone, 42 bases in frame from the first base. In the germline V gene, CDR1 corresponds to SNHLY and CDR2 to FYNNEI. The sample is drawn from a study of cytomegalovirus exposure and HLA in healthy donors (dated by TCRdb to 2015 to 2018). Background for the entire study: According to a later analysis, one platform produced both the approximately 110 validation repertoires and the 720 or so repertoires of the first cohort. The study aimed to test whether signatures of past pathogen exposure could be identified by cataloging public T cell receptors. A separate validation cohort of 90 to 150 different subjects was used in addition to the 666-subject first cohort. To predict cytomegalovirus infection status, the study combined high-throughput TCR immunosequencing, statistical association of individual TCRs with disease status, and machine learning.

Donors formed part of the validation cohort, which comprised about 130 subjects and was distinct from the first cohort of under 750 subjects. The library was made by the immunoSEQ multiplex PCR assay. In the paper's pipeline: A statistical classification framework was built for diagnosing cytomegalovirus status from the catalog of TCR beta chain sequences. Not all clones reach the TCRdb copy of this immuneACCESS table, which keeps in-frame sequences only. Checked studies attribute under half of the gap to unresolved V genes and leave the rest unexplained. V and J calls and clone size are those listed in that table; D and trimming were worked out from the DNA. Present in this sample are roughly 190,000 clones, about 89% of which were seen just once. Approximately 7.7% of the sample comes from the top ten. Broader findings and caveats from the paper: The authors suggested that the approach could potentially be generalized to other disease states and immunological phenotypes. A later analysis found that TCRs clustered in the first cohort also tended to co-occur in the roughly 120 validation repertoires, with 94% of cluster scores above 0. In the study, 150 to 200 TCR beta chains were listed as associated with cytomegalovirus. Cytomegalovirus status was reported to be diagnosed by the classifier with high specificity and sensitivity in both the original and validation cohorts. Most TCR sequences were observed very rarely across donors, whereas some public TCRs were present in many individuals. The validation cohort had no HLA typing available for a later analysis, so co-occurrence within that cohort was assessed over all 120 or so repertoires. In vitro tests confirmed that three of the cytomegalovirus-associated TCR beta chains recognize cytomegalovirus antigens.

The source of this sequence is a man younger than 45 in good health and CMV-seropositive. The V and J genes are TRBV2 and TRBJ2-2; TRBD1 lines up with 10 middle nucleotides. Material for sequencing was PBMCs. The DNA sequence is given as TGTGCCAGCAGACCCGGGACAGGGGACGGGGAGCTGTTTTTT. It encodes CASRPGTGDGELFF.